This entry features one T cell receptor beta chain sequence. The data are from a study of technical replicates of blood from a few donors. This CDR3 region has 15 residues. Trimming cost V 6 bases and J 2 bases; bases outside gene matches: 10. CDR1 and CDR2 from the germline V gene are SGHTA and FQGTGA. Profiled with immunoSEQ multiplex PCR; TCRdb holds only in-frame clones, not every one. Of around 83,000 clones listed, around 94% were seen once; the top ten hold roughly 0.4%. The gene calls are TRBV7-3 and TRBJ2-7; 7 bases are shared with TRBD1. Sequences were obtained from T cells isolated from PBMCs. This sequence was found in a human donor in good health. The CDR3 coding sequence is TGTGCCAGCAGTCCCGGGACAGTCGTTGCCTACGAGCAGTACTTC. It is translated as CASSPGTVVAYEQYF.